This T cell receptor beta chain was documented in a study of blood T cell repertoires in COVID-19. Libraries were prepared by immunoSEQ multiplex PCR; TCRdb keeps only in-frame clonotypes and omits some of them. The repertoire holds fewer than 180,000 clones, with 80% to 90% as singletons. The CDR3 contains 16 residues. Per the germline V gene, CDR1 is SNHLY and CDR2 is FYNNEI. The germline V and J ends were trimmed by 7 bases and 0 bases, with 13 bases remaining between them. The chain joins TRBV2 to TRBJ2-6; D is possibly TRBD2 (6 bases). Input material: peripheral blood. The receptor was isolated from a man aged 65 to 85 with acute or convalescent COVID-19. The CDR3 DNA is TGTGCCAGCAAGAGGACTATAAGCTCTGGGGCCAACGTCCTGACTTTC. Translating it yields CASKRTISSGANVLTF.